This TCR beta chain came from a study of cytomegalovirus exposure and HLA in healthy donors. Study results and caveats: Across donors, most TCRs were seen rarely, yet some public ones were widespread.

For this clone: The antigen is not known.

The V gene end was trimmed by 8 bases and the J gene end by 7 bases; junction bases not matched to a gene: 25. The CDR3 runs to 18 residues. Clones were read by immunoSEQ multiplex PCR, and TCRdb kept only the in-frame ones, dropping some. The sample shows 150,000 to 200,000 clones, 85% of them seen only once. Sequencing was carried out using PBMCs. The receptor's source is a man aged 18 to 30 in good health and CMV-seropositive. V gene TRBV6-7 combines with J gene TRBJ2-7; 8 nucleotides match TRBD2. TRBV6-7 is identified as an open reading frame with a role that is uncertain. The CDR3 DNA sequence: TGTGCCAGCCTAAACCACCCTAGCCGGGACTCTCGGGGGGGAGAGCAGTACTTC. It specifies CASLNHPSRDSRGGEQYF.